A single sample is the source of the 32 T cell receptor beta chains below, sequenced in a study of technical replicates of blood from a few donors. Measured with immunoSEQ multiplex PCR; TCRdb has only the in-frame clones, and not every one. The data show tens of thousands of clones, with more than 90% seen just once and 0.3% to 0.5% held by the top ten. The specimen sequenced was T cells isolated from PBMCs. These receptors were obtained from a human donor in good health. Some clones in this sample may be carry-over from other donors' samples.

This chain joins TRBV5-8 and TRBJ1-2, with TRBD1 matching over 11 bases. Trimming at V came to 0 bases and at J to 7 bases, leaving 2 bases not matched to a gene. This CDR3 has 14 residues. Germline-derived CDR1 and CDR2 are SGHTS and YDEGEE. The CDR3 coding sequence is TGTGCCAGCAGCTTGGGGGACAGGGGGAGTGGCTACACCTTC. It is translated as CASSLGDRGSGYTF.

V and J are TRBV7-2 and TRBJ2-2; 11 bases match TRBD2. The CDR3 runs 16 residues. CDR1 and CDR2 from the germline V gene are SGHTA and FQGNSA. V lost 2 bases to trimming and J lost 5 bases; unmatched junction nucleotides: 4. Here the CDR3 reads CASSLNSGRVTGELFF. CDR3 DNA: TGTGCCAGCAGCTTAAATAGCGGGAGGGTTACCGGGGAGCTGTTTTTT.

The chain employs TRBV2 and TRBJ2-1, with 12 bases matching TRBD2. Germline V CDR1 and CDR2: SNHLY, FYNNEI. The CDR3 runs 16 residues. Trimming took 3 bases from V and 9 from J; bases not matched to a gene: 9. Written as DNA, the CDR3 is TGTGCCAGCAGTGAGGGACTAGCGGGTCTAAATGGTGAGCAGTTCTTC. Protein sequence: CASSEGLAGLNGEQFF.

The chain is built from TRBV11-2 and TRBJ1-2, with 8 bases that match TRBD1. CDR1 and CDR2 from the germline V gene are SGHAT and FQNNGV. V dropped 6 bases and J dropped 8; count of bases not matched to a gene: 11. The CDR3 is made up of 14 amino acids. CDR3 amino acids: CASSRTGRLEGYTF. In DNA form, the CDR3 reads TGTGCCAGCAGTAGGACAGGGCGTCTGGAGGGCTACACCTTC.

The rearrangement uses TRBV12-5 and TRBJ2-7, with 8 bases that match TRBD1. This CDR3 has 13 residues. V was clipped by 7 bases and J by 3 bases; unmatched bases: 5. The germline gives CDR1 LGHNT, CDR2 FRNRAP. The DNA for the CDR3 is TGTGCTAGTGCCGTGGGACAGGTCTACGAGCAGTACTTC. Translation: CASAVGQVYEQYF.

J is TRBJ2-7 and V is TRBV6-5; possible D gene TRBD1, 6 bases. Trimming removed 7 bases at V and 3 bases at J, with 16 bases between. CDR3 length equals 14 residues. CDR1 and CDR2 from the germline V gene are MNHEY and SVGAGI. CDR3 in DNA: TGTGCCAGCACCAGGGGACCCCAGTTCTACGAGCAGTACTTC. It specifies CASTRGPQFYEQYF.

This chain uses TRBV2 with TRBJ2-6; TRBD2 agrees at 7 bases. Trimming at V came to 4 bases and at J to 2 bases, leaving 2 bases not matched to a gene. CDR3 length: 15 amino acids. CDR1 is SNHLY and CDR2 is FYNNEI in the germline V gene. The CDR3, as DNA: TGTGCCAGCAGTGGGGGGGGTGCTGGGGCCAACGTCCTGACTTTC. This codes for CASSGGGAGANVLTF.

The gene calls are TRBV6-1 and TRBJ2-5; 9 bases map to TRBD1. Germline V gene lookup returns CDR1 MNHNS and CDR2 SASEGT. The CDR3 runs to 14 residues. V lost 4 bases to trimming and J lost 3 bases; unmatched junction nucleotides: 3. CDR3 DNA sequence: TGTGCCAGCAGTGTACAGGGGGCAAAAGAGACCCAGTACTTC. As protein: CASSVQGAKETQYF.

The CDR3 spells CASSVESGGVNTGELFF. In DNA, the CDR3 is TGTGCCAGCAGCGTAGAAAGCGGGGGGGTGAACACCGGGGAGCTGTTTTTT. The chain joins TRBV9 to TRBJ2-2; 10 nucleotides line up with TRBD2. CDR3 length: 17 residues. Germline trimming cut 0 bases from V and 1 base from J; bases unmatched to any gene: 3. Germline CDR1 SGDLS, CDR2 YYNGEE.

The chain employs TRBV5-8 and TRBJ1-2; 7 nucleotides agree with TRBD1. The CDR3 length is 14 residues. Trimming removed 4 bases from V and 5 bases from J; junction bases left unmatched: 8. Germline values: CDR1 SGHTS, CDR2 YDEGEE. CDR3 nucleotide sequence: TGTGCCAGCAGCCCGACAGGGTTTTCTTATGGCTACACCTTC. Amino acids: CASSPTGFSYGYTF.

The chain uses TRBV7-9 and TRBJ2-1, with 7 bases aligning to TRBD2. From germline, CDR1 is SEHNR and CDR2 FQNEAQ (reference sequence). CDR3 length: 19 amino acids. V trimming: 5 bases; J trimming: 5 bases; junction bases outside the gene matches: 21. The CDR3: CASSPRKSGTTQAHNEQFF. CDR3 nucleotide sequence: TGTGCCAGCAGCCCCCGGAAGAGCGGGACCACCCAGGCACACAATGAGCAGTTCTTC.

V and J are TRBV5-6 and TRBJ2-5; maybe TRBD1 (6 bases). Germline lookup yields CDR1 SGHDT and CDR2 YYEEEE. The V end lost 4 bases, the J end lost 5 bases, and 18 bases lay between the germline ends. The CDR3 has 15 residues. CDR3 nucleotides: TGTGCCAGCAGCCCAGAAGAGACAGGATGGGAGACCCAGTACTTC. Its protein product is CASSPEETGWETQYF.

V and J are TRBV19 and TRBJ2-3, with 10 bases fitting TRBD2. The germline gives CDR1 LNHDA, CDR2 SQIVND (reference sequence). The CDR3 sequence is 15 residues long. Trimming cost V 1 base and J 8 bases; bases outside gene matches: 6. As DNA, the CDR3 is TGTGCCAGTAGTATAGGAGCTAGCGGGAGTGCTACGCAGTATTTT. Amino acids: CASSIGASGSATQYF.

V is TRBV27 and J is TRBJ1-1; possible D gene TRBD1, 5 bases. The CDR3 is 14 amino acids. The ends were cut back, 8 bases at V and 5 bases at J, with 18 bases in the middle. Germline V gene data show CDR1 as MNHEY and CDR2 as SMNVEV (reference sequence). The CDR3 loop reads CASVGVGGKTEAFF. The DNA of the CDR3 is TGTGCCAGCGTGGGGGTTGGAGGGAAAACTGAAGCTTTCTTT.

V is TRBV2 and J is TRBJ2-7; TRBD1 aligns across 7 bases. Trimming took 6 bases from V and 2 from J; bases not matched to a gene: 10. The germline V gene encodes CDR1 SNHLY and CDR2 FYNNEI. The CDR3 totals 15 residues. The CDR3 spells CASSDDRELTYEQYF. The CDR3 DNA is TGTGCCAGCAGCGATGACAGGGAACTTACCTACGAGCAGTACTTC. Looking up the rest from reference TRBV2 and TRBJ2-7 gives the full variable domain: EPEVTQTPSHQVTQMGQEVILRCVPISNHLYFYWYRQILGQKVEFLVSFYNNEISEKSEIFDDQFSVERPDGSNFTLKIRSTKLEDSAMYFCASSDDRELTYEQYFGPGTRLTVT.

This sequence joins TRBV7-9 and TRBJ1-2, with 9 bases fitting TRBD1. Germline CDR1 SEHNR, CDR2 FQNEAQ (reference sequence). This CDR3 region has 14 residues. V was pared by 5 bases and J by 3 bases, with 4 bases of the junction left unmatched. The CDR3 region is CASSTGGAHYGYTF. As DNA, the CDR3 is TGTGCCAGCAGCACAGGGGGCGCACACTATGGCTACACCTTC.

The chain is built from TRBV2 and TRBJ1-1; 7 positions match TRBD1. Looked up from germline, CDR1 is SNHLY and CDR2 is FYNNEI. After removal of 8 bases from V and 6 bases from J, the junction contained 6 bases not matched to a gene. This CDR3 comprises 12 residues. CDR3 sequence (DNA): TGTGCCAGCGCGGGACAGCTTCCTGAAGCTTTCTTT. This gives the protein CASAGQLPEAFF.

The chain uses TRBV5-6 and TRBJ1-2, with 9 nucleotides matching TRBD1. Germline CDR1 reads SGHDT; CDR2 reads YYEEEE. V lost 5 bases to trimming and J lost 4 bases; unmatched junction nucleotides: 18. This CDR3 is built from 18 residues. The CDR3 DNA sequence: TGTGCCAGCAGACGGAAACCACTACAGGGGGCGCCGGGCTATGGCTACACCTTC. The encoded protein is CASRRKPLQGAPGYGYTF.

As DNA, the CDR3 is TGTGCCAGCACCCTTTATTCCGGCAATGAGCAGTTCTTC. It codes for CASTLYSGNEQFF. This sequence joins TRBV2 and TRBJ2-1; D is ambiguous. The CDR3 totals 13 residues. The V end was cut by 7 bases, the J end by 6 bases, with 13 bases between. The germline V gene has CDR1 SNHLY and CDR2 FYNNEI.

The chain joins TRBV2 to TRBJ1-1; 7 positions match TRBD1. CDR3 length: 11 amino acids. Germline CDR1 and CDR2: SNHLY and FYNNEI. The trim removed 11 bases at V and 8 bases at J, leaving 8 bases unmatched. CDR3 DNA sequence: TGTGCCGGTCGACAGGGCCCCGAAGCTTTCTTT. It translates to CAGRQGPEAFF.

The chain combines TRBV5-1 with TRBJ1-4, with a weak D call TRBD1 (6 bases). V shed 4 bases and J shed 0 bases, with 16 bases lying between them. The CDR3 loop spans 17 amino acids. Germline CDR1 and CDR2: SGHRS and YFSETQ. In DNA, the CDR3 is TGCGCCAGCAGCACTAGACAGGCTGGTGCAACTAATGAAAAACTGTTTTTT. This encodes CASSTRQAGATNEKLFF.

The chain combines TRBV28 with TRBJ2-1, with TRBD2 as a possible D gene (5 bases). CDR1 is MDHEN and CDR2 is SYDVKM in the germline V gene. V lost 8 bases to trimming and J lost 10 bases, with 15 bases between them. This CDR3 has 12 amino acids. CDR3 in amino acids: CASSLGGYEQFF. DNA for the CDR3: TGTGCCAGCTCACTTGGCGGGTACGAGCAGTTCTTC.

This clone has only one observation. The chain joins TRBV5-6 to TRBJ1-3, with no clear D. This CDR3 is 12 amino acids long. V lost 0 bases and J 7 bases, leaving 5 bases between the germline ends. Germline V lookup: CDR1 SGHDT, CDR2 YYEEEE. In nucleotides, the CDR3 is TGTGCCAGCAGCTTGGTTGGCAACACCATATATTTT. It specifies CASSLVGNTIYF.

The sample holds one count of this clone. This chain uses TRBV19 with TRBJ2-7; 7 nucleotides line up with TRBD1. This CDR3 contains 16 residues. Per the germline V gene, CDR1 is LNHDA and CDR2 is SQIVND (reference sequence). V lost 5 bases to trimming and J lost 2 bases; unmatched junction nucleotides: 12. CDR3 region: CASSLRGTAPTYEQYF. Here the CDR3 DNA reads TGTGCCAGTAGTTTAAGGGGGACAGCGCCCACCTACGAGCAGTACTTC.

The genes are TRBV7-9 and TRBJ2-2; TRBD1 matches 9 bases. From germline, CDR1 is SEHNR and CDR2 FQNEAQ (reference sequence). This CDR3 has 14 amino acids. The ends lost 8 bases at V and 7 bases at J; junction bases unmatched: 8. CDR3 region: CASPDRGWGGELFF. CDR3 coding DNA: TGTGCCAGCCCGGACAGGGGCTGGGGCGGGGAGCTGTTTTTT.

The CDR3 loop is CASSLRAGGFEKLFF. The CDR3 coding sequence is TGTGCCAGCAGTCTGCGGGCAGGGGGCTTTGAAAAACTGTTTTTT. The V gene is TRBV6-6, the J gene TRBJ1-4; 8 bases are a match to TRBD1. Germline CDR1 MNHNY, CDR2 SVGAGI (reference sequence). V lost 5 bases, J lost 7 bases, and 9 bases stayed unmatched. The CDR3 loop spans 15 amino acids.

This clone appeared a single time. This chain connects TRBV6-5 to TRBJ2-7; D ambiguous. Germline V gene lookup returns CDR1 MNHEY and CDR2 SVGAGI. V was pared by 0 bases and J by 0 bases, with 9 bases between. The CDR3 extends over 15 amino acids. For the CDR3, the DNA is TGTGCCAGCAGTTACTCGGGCGTGGGCTCCTACGAGCAGTACTTC. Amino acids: CASSYSGVGSYEQYF.

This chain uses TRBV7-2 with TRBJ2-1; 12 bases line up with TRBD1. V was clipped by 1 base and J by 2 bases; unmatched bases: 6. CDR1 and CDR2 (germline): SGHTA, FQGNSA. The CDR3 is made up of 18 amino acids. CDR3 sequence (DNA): TGTGCCAGCAGCTTAGTATCCGGGACAGGGGGCCCCTACAATGAGCAGTTCTTC. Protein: CASSLVSGTGGPYNEQFF. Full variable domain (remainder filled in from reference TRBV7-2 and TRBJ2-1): GAGVSQSPSNKVTEKGKDVELRCDPISGHTALYWYRQSLGQGLEFLIYFQGNSAPDKSGLPSDRFSAERTGGSVSTLTIQRTQQEDSAVYLCASSLVSGTGGPYNEQFFGPGTRLTVL.

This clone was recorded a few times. CDR3 DNA sequence: TGTGCCTGGAGTGTATGGGACTTCACTGAAGCTTTCTTT. It translates to CAWSVWDFTEAFF. J is TRBJ1-1 and V is TRBV30, with D possibly matching TRBD1 (5 bases). The CDR3 is made up of 13 amino acids. Per germline, CDR1 GTSNPN and CDR2 SVGIG (reference sequence). The germline V and J ends were trimmed by 0 bases and 4 bases, with 9 bases remaining between them.

This CDR3 is CASSQGRAGGMAKNIQYF. CDR3 nucleotide sequence: TGCGCCAGCAGCCAGGGTCGGGCGGGAGGAATGGCCAAAAACATTCAGTACTTC. The chain carries TRBV4-1 and TRBJ2-4; TRBD2 aligns across 8 bases. The CDR3 sequence is 18 residues long. V lost 3 bases to trimming and J lost 1 base; unmatched junction nucleotides: 11. Germline V lookup: CDR1 MGHRA, CDR2 YSYEKL.

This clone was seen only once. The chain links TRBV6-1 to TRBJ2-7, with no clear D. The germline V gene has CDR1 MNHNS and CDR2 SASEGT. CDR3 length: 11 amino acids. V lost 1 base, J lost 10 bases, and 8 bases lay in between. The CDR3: CASSEGAGQYF. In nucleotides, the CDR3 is TGTGCCAGCAGTGAAGGGGCAGGTCAGTACTTC.

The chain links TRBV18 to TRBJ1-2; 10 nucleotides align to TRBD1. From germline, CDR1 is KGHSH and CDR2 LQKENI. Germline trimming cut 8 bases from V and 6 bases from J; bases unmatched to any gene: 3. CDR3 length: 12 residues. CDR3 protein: CASIGQGDGYTF. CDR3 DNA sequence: TGTGCCAGCATTGGACAGGGGGATGGCTACACCTTC.